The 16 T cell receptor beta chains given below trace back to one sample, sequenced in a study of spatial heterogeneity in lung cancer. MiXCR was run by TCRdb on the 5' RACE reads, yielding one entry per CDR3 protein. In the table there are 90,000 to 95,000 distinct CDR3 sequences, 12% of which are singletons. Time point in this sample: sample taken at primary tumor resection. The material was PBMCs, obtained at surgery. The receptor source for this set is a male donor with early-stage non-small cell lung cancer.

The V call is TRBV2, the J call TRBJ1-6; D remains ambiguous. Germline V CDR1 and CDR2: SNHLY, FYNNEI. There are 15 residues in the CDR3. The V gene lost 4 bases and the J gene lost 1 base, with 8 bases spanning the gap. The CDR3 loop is CASSVGGSYNSPLHF. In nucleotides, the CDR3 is TGTGCCAGCAGTGTGGGTGGGTCCTATAATTCACCCCTCCACTTT.

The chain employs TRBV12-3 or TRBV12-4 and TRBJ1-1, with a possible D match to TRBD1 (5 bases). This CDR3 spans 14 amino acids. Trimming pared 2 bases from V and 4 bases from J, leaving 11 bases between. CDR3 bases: TGTGCCAGCAGTTTAATGGGGGTGGGCACTGAAGCTTTCTTT. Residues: CASSLMGVGTEAFF.

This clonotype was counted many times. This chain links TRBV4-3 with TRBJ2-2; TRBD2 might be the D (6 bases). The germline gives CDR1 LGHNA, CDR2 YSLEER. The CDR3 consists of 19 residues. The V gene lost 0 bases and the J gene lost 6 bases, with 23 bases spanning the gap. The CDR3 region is CASSQDRDLLAKGAGELFF. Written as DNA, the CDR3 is TGCGCCAGCAGCCAAGACCGGGACCTCCTAGCGAAGGGTGCCGGGGAGCTGTTTTTT.

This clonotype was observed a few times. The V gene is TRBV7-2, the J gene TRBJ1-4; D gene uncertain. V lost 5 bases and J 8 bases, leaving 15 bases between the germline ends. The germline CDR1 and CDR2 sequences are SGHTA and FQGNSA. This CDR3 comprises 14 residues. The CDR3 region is CASSPSLAYEKLFF. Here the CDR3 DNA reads TGTGCCAGCAGCCCCAGTTTGGCGTACGAAAAACTGTTTTTT.

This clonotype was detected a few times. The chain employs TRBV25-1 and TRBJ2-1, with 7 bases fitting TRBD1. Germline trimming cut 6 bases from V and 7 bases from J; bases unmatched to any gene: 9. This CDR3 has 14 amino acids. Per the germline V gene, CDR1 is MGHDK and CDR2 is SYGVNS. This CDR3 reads CASRDRIRLNEQFF. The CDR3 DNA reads TGTGCCAGCAGGGACAGGATTCGTTTGAATGAGCAGTTCTTC.

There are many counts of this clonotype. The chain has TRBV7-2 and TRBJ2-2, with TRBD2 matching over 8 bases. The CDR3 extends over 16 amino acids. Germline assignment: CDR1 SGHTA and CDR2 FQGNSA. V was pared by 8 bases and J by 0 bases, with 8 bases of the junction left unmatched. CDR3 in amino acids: CASHPGRGANTGELFF. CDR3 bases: TGTGCCAGCCATCCCGGGAGGGGGGCGAACACCGGGGAGCTGTTTTTT.

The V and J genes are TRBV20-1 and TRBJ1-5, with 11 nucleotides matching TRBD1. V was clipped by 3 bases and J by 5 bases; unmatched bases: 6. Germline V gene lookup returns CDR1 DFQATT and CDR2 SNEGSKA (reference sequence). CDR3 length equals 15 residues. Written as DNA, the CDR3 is TGCAGTGCTAGCCCCGGGACAGGGGGAGATCAGCCCCAGCATTTT. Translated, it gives CSASPGTGGDQPQHF.

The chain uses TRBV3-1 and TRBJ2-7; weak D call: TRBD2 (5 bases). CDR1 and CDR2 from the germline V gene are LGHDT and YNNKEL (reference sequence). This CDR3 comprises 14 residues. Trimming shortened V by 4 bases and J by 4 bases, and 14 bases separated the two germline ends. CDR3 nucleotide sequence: TGTGCCAGCAGCCGTGGACGGGGAAGGTACGAGCAGTACTTC. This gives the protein CASSRGRGRYEQYF.

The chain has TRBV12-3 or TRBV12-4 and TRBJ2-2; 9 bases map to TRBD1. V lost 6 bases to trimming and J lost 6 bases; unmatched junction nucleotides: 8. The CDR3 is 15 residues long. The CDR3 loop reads CASRTGTGKAGELFF. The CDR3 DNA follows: TGTGCCAGCAGGACGGGGACAGGGAAGGCCGGGGAGCTGTTTTTT.

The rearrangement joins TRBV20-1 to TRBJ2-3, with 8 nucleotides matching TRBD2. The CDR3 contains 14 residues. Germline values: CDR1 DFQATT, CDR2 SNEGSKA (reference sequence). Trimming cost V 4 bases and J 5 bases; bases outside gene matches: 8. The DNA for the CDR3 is TGCAGTGCTACTCGGGAAAGCGGGGGAGATACGCAGTATTTT. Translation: CSATRESGGDTQYF.

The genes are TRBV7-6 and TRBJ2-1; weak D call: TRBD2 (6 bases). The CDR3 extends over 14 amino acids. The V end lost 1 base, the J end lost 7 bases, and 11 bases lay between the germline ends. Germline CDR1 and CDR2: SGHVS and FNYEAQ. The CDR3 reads CASSLENSGNEQFF. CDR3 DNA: TGTGCCAGCAGCTTAGAGAATAGCGGTAATGAGCAGTTCTTC. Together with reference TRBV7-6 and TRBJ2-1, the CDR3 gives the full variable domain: GAGVSQSPRYKVTKRGQDVALRCDPISGHVSLYWYRQALGQGPEFLTYFNYEAQQDKSGLPNDRFSAERPEGSISTLTIQRTEQRDSAMYRCASSLENSGNEQFFGPGTRLTVL.

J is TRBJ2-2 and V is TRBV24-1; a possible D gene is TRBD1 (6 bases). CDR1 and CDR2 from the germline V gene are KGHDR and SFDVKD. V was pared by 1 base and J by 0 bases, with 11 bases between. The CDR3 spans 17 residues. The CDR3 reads CATSDFQGTPNTGELFF. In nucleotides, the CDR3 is TGTGCCACCAGTGATTTTCAGGGGACGCCGAACACCGGGGAGCTGTTTTTT.

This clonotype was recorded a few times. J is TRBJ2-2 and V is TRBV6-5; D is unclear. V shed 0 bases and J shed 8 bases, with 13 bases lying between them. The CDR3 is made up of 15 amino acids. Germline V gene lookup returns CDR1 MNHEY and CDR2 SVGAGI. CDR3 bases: TGTGCCAGCAGTTACTCGAACCCTGGATGGGGGGAGCTGTTTTTT. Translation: CASSYSNPGWGELFF.

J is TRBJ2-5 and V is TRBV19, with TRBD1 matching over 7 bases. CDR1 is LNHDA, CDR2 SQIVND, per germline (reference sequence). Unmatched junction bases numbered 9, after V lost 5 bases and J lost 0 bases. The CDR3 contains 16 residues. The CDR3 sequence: CASSVKETGYQETQYF. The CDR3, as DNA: TGTGCCAGTAGTGTGAAGGAGACAGGGTACCAAGAGACCCAGTACTTC. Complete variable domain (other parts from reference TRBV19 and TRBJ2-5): DGGITQSPKYLFRKEGQNVTLSCEQNLNHDAMYWYRQDPGQGLRLIYYSQIVNDFQKGDIAEGYSVSREKKESFPLTVTSAQKNPTAFYLCASSVKETGYQETQYFGPGTRLLVL.

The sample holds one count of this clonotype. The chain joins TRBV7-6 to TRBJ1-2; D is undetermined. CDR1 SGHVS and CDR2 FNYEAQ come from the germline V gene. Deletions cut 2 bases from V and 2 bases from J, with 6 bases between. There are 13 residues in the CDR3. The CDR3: CASSLRENYGYTF. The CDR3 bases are TGTGCCAGCAGCTTACGAGAAAACTATGGCTACACCTTC.

The CDR3 spells CASSLRGQGNGELFF. For the CDR3, the DNA is TGTGCCAGCAGTTTAAGGGGACAGGGGAACGGGGAGCTGTTTTTT. This sequence joins TRBV27 and TRBJ2-2; 10 bases line up with TRBD1. Germline CDR1 MNHEY, CDR2 SMNVEV (reference sequence). CDR3 length: 15 residues. J gave up 7 bases and V 2 bases, and 4 bases lay outside the gene matches.